This T cell receptor (beta chain) is drawn from a study of T-cell memory formation after mild COVID-19 (dated by TCRdb to the early 2020s). About the study as a whole: TCR sequence clusters from the two donors were found to be largely donor specific. Two young, previously healthy adult volunteers made up the cohort, one male and one female. Longitudinal TCRalpha and TCRbeta repertoire sequencing tracked T-cell clones expanding and contracting after mild COVID-19 in a couple of donors.

Sequences KGHDR (CDR1) and SFDVKD (CDR2) are obtained from the germline V gene. V and J are truncated by 4 bases and 7 bases respectively, leaving an intervening sequence of 7 bases. Spanning cysteine to phenylalanine, the CDR3 consists of 12 amino acids. The retained sequence is limited to the CDR3, 36 bases, with the frame set at the first base. Ficoll-Paque density gradient centrifugation was used to isolate PBMCs. The study at large found these results: SARS-CoV-2 specificity was not confirmed for the second-wave clones peaking on day 37. Contracting CD4+ clones turned up mainly in the CM and EM memory subsets, whereas EMRA was where CD8+ clones were enriched. Balanced CD4/CD8 phenotypes were observed for clones contracting from day 15 to 85, whereas a bias towards CD4+ was observed for a second wave of clones expanding from day 15 to 37. Only two mild cases were covered in the study, and larger cohorts including severe cases with pre-infection samples were considered necessary. Some responding clones were detected in pre-infection memory, which suggested that pre-existing cross-reactive memory T cells had joined the SARS-CoV-2 response.

TCRdb records Illumina NovaSeq 6000 as the sequencer. cDNA libraries for TCRalpha and TCRbeta were prepared by 5'RACE using constant-segment primers, with sample barcodes and unique molecular identifiers added. Trizol reagent was used to extract RNA from every sample. The libraries were amplified in two PCR steps, and the second step added a second sample barcode and Illumina TruSeq adapters. The libraries were sequenced on an Illumina NovaSeq using 2 x 150 bp paired-end reads. Per the original workflow: The reads were demultiplexed and collapsed into UMI-guided consensus sequences using migec v1.2.7. Using mixcr v2.1.11, UMI consensuses were aligned to TRA and TRB V and J templates and then assembled into clonotypes. A clonotype was counted as expanded or contracted only if both edgeR and NoisET called the change significant, with noise models trained on biological replicates. For edgeR calls, a false discovery rate-adjusted p below 0.01 and a log2 fold-change threshold of 1 were applied. As an exploratory analysis of dynamics, PCA with hierarchical clustering was applied to max-normalized trajectories of the 1000 most abundant clonotypes. Each responding clone was given a CD4 or CD8 phenotype based on the CD4+ and CD8+ repertoires, which had been sequenced separately. TCRdb cleaned the public reads at Q25 with fastp, built clones with MiXCR and kept in-frame beta chains. Under each unique CDR3 protein, matching rows form one entry showing the most common genes and DNA. For this entry, the V and J calls and clone size follow TCRdb and not the study's own pipeline. This sample has about 190,000 distinct CDR3 sequences in its table, and around 21% of those were observed once. The ten top clones hold roughly 24% of the sample.

On this clonotype itself: Its antigen is unknown. The record has no base qualities; no much larger clone is one base away.

The rearrangement joined TRBV24-1 to TRBJ2-1; there is no confident call for the D gene. The TCR sequence derives from an adult woman who had mild COVID-19 (a few samples of this study predate the infection). The sample titles of this study are shuffled in the database, so cell type and time point are left out; the donor was told from shared clones. The material sequenced was PBMCs or a T cell subset sorted from them (not recorded which). CDR3 reads: CATSESQNEQFF. In nucleotide form, the sequence is TGTGCCACCAGTGAATCCCAGAATGAGCAGTTCTTC.